Listed below are T cell receptor beta chains from one sample, sequenced in a study of cytomegalovirus exposure and HLA in healthy donors. Assay: immunoSEQ multiplex PCR; the TCRdb copy retains only in-frame clones and omits some. The sample carries roughly 77,000 clones, over 9% recorded once. Sequencing was carried out using PBMCs. Receptors originate from a man between 60 and 75 years old in good health and CMV-seropositive. Both conserved end residues are part of each CDR3. D genes are given only for firm matches. Size tells how often a clone was seen (once, few, many) or the class of an expanded clone, and some rows leave it out.

D gene	V gene	J gene	clone size	CDR3 DNA	CDR3 protein
NA	TRBV7-3	TRBJ1-1	few	TGTGCCAGTCGCCCGGCAGGGGACGTCACTGAAGCTTTCTTT	CASRPAGDVTEAFF
NA	TRBV5-1	TRBJ2-7	NA	TGCGCCAGCACTGGCTCATCCTACGAGCAGTACTTC	CASTGSSYEQYF
NA	TRBV29-1	TRBJ1-1	NA	TGCAGCGTTGAAGCAGACAGCAAGAACACTGAAGCTTTCTTT	CSVEADSKNTEAFF
TRBD1	TRBV7-9	TRBJ1-1	NA	TGTGCCAGCAGCGCCTCCGGGACAGGGGCCACTGAAGCTTTCTTT	CASSASGTGATEAFF
TRBD2	TRBV27	TRBJ2-7	few	TGTGCCAGCAGGTTAGCGGGAGGGACCTACGAGCAGTACTTC	CASRLAGGTYEQYF
NA	TRBV6-1	TRBJ2-1	NA	TGTGCCAGCAGTGAAGGACGAGGCCTCGTCAATGAGCAGTTCTTC	CASSEGRGLVNEQFF
NA	TRBV6-5	TRBJ2-1	NA	TGTGCCAGCACCGATGCAGGGGAGCAGTTCTTC	CASTDAGEQFF
NA	TRBV11-2	TRBJ1-1	few	TGTGCCAGCAGCTCCCCAGGGGCTGGCACTGAAGCTTTCTTT	CASSSPGAGTEAFF
TRBD1	TRBV28	TRBJ2-1	few	TGTGCCAGCAGTCGGGACAGGGGGCAGAGTGAGCAGTTCTTC	CASSRDRGQSEQFF
TRBD1	TRBV5-1	TRBJ2-7	few	TGCGCCAGCAGCTTGGGAGCAGGGGGCCTTTCCTACGAGCAGTACTTC	CASSLGAGGLSYEQYF
NA	TRBV4-1	TRBJ2-1	few	TGCGCCAGCAGCCAACTCCCCCCAGGAACCTTCACGCCCTACAATGAGCAGTTCTTC	CASSQLPPGTFTPYNEQFF
TRBD1	TRBV5-6	TRBJ1-2	few	TGTGCCAGCAGTTTGCAGGGGGCCGGTGGCTACACCTTC	CASSLQGAGGYTF
NA	TRBV5-8	TRBJ1-2	NA	TGTGCCAGCAGCTTGGCCATGGCCAGGAACTATGGCTACACCTTC	CASSLAMARNYGYTF
NA	TRBV6-1	TRBJ1-1	NA	TGTGCCAGCAGTGCCTCCGGGGGGGTCTACACTGAAGCTTTCTTT	CASSASGGVYTEAFF
NA	TRBV9	TRBJ2-1	NA	TGTGCCAGCAGCCCCAGACGGGACTTATACAATGAGCAGTTCTTC	CASSPRRDLYNEQFF
NA	TRBV28	TRBJ1-2	NA	TGTGCCAGCAGTTTAGTCCCGGGGATGGCCTATGGCTACACCTTC	CASSLVPGMAYGYTF
NA	TRBV6-5	TRBJ2-1	few	TGTGCCAGCAGCCGACTACTCAGCTCCTACAATGAGCAGTTCTTC	CASSRLLSSYNEQFF
NA	TRBV29-1	TRBJ1-2	NA	TGCAGCGTTGAAGACAATAACTATGGCTACACCTTC	CSVEDNNYGYTF
TRBD1	TRBV18	TRBJ2-7	NA	TGTGCCAGCTCACCGGACAGGGTTGACGAGCAGTACTTC	CASSPDRVDEQYF
NA	TRBV5-4	TRBJ2-2	few	TGTGCCAGCAGCTTTAAGACAGGAGCCACCGGGGAGCTGTTTTTT	CASSFKTGATGELFF
TRBD1	TRBV9	TRBJ1-2	few	TGTGCCAGCAGCCCGACCTGGGACAGTAACTATGGCTACACCTTC	CASSPTWDSNYGYTF
TRBD2	TRBV19	TRBJ2-3	NA	TGTGCCAGTTACGGGGGGGGCCACCCTAGCACAGATACGCAGTATTTT	CASYGGGHPSTDTQYF
NA	TRBV19	TRBJ1-4	NA	TGTGCCAGTAGTCCCGCCCGGGGAAAGGATGAAAAACTGTTTTTT	CASSPARGKDEKLFF
NA	TRBV5-4	TRBJ1-5	few	TGTGCCAGCAGCACTGAGGGTACAGATCAGCCCCAGCATTTT	CASSTEGTDQPQHF
TRBD2	TRBV14	TRBJ2-1	NA	TGTGCCAGCAGCCTTCGACTAGCGGGGTCTGAGGGGCAGTTCTTC	CASSLRLAGSEGQFF
TRBD2	TRBV29-1	TRBJ2-3	NA	TGCAGCGTTGTGGGGACTAGCGGGGCGGGAGGAGATACGCAGTATTTT	CSVVGTSGAGGDTQYF
NA	TRBV30	TRBJ2-1	few	TGTGCCTGGAGTCGGCGAGGAGTCGAGCAGTTCTTC	CAWSRRGVEQFF
NA	TRBV7-3	TRBJ2-2	NA	TGTGCCAGCAGCTTAAGGGGGCAGGGGTTCCTGAACACCGGGGAGCTGTTTTTT	CASSLRGQGFLNTGELFF
NA	TRBV5-4	TRBJ1-2	many	TGTGCCAGCAGCTTGACGGGAGGCTACACCTTC	CASSLTGGYTF
TRBD1	TRBV30	TRBJ1-1	few	TGTGCCTGCGTGACAGGGGTTGAAGCTTTCTTT	CACVTGVEAFF
TRBD2	TRBV19	TRBJ2-1	NA	TGTGCCACCGCACCCCAAGGGACTAGCGGGGTCGGCGAGCAGTTCTTC	CATAPQGTSGVGEQFF
NA	TRBV2	TRBJ1-2	few	TGTGCCAGCAGGAGGGAAGGGGGTCACTATGGCTACACCTTC	CASRREGGHYGYTF
NA	TRBV27	TRBJ1-6	few	TGTGCCAGCAGTTTCGTGTCCCCAGGGAATTCACCCCTCCACTTT	CASSFVSPGNSPLHF
NA	TRBV30	TRBJ2-5	NA	TGTGCCTTTAACCGTTTAGGGGGGGCAGGGGAGACCCAGTACTTC	CAFNRLGGAGETQYF
NA	TRBV5-1	TRBJ2-3	few	TGCGCCAGCACTCTGGACACCTCTACAGATACGCAGTATTTT	CASTLDTSTDTQYF
NA	TRBV4-1	TRBJ2-1	NA	TGCGCCAGCAGCCAAGACATTTGGGGCGGGGGCAAAAATGAGCAGTTCTTC	CASSQDIWGGGKNEQFF
NA	TRBV27	TRBJ1-1	few	TGTGCCAGCAGTTGGGCAGGGGCTAACACTGAAGCTTTCTTT	CASSWAGANTEAFF
NA	TRBV28	TRBJ1-2	NA	TGTGCCAGCACTTCACCAAATGAGACAGGTGACTATGGCTACACCTTC	CASTSPNETGDYGYTF
TRBD2	TRBV19	TRBJ2-1	few	TGTGCCAGCCATCCACGGACTAGCGGGGACAATGAGCAGTTCTTC	CASHPRTSGDNEQFF
TRBD1	TRBV7-2	TRBJ1-5	few	TGTGCCAGCAGCTTAACAGGGGGGAATCAGCCCCAGCATTTT	CASSLTGGNQPQHF
TRBD1	TRBV5-1	TRBJ1-3	few	TGCGCCAGCAGGGAGACAGGGGCAACTCACACCATATATTTT	CASRETGATHTIYF
NA	TRBV6-1	TRBJ2-7	NA	TGTGCCAGCAGTAGAGGATCGAACGAGCAGTACTTC	CASSRGSNEQYF
NA	TRBV7-2	TRBJ2-2	few	TGTGCCAGCAGACAAGATTTCGGGGAGCTGTTTTTT	CASRQDFGELFF
TRBD1	TRBV15	TRBJ1-4	NA	TGTGCCACCAGCGATCCTCAAGGGGGACAGCAGGGTGAAAAACTGTTTTTT	CATSDPQGGQQGEKLFF
NA	TRBV28	TRBJ1-4	NA	TGTGCCAGCAGTTACCCACGGGTGCCGGAACTGTTTTTT	CASSYPRVPELFF
NA	TRBV10-2	TRBJ2-1	few	TGCGCCAGCAGTGAGAGCGAAATAACTTGGAGCTCCTACAATGAGCAGTTCTTC	CASSESEITWSSYNEQFF
NA	TRBV6-5	TRBJ2-1	few	TGTGCCAGCAGTTACGGGACAACCTACAATGAGCAGTTCTTC	CASSYGTTYNEQFF
NA	TRBV2	TRBJ2-3	few	TGTGCCAGCCGAACAGGGAGCACAGATACGCAGTATTTT	CASRTGSTDTQYF
NA	TRBV7-3	TRBJ1-2	NA	TGTGCCAGCAGCTTCCCCCCGTCCCCTAGGGAGTATGGCTACACCTTC	CASSFPPSPREYGYTF
TRBD1	TRBV19	TRBJ1-5	NA	TGTGCCAGTAGTCCGGGACAGGGGGCCCTCAATCAGCCCCAGCATTTT	CASSPGQGALNQPQHF
TRBD1	TRBV19	TRBJ2-5	few	TGTGCCAGTAGTATTGGGGGACAGGGAAGCGGGACCCAGTACTTC	CASSIGGQGSGTQYF